These 5 T cell receptor beta chains came from one sample sequenced in a study of T cell responses to AZD1222 COVID-19 vaccine. The repertoire was sequenced with immunoSEQ multiplex PCR; TCRdb's copy has only in-frame clones and lacks some. The sample includes 150,000 or so clones, 92% of them seen just once. The material sequenced was peripheral blood, taken 28 days after the second AZD1222 dose. The receptors were gathered from an adult who received the AZD1222 COVID-19 vaccine.

The J gene is TRBJ1-6, the V gene TRBV25-1; no clear D. This CDR3 contains 13 residues. Trimming stripped 8 bases from V and 5 bases from J, with 10 bases between. Germline-derived CDR1 and CDR2 are MGHDK and SYGVNS. As DNA, the CDR3 is TGTGCCAGCGGAGACGGGAATAATTCACCCCTCCACTTT. Encoded protein: CASGDGNNSPLHF.

The V gene is TRBV27, the J gene TRBJ2-3; 14 nucleotides align to TRBD2. The length of the CDR3 is 16 residues. Germline values: CDR1 MNHEY, CDR2 SMNVEV (reference sequence). Trimming at V came to 11 bases and at J to 4 bases, leaving 11 bases not matched to a gene. CDR3 residues: CACDPRLAGGPDTQYF. The CDR3 coding sequence is TGTGCCTGCGACCCCCGACTAGCGGGAGGGCCAGATACGCAGTATTTT.

This clone has at least ten counts. The chain joins TRBV28 to TRBJ2-1, with unresolved D. V was trimmed by 5 bases and J by 7 bases, leaving 18 bases between them. In germline, CDR1 is MDHEN, CDR2 SYDVKM. CDR3 length: 15 residues. For the CDR3, the DNA is TGTGCCAGCAGTCCCCTGTCGGTAGAAATTAATGAGCAGTTCTTC. Encoded protein: CASSPLSVEINEQFF.

The chain links TRBV18 to TRBJ1-1, with 12 bases fitting TRBD1. Trimming removed 4 bases from V and 5 bases from J; junction bases left unmatched: 2. The CDR3 spans 14 residues. Germline loops: CDR1 KGHSH, CDR2 LQKENI. CDR3 sequence (DNA): TGTGCCAGCTCACGGGACAGGGGGCAAACTGAAGCTTTCTTT. It specifies CASSRDRGQTEAFF. Combining the CDR3 with reference TRBV18 and TRBJ1-1 gives the whole variable domain NAGVMQNPRHLVRRRGQEARLRCSPMKGHSHVYWYRQLPEEGLKFMVYLQKENIIDESGMPKERFSAEFPKEGPSILRIQQVVRGDSAAYFCASSRDRGQTEAFFGQGTRLTVV.

This chain connects TRBV7-3 to TRBJ2-3; a possible D gene is TRBD2 (5 bases). Germline values: CDR1 SGHTA, CDR2 FQGTGA. This CDR3 region has 17 residues. Trimming pared 1 base from V and 8 bases from J, leaving 22 bases between. The chain's CDR3 is CASSLNSMAAQGGTQYF. The CDR3 bases are TGTGCCAGCAGCTTAAATTCTATGGCAGCCCAAGGAGGTACGCAGTATTTT.